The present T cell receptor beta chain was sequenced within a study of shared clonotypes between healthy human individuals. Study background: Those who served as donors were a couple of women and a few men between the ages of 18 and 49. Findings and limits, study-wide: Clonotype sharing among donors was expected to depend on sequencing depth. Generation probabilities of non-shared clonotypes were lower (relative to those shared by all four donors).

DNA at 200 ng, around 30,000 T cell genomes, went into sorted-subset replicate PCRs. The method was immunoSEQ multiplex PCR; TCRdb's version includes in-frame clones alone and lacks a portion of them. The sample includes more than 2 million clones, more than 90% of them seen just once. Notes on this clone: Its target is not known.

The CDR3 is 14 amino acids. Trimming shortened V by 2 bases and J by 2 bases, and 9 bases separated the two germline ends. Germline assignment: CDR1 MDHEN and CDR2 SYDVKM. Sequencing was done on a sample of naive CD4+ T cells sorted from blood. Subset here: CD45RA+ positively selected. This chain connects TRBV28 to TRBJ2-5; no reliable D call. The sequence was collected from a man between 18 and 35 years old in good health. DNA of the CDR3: TGTGCCAGCAGTTTAACAGAGAAGCAAGAGACCCAGTACTTC. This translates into CASSLTEKQETQYF.